This entry lists 27 T cell receptor beta chains sequenced from one sample in a study of T-cell memory formation after mild COVID-19. A single record per CDR3 protein comes from TCRdb applying MiXCR to the 5' RACE reads. The sample contains roughly 610,000 distinct CDR3 sequences, around 16% of which appear only once. The material sequenced was PBMCs or a T cell subset sorted from them (not recorded which). The receptors shown here come from an adult woman who had mild COVID-19 (a few samples of this study predate the infection). Cell type and time point are not known.

The CDR3 bases are TGTGCCAGCAGTGACCTTGGGAATACTAACTATGGCTACACCTTC. Encoded protein: CASSDLGNTNYGYTF. This chain links TRBV6-1 with TRBJ1-2; D is unclear. There are 15 residues in the CDR3. Germline CDR1 and CDR2: MNHNS and SASEGT. Trimming shortened V by 3 bases and J by 0 bases, and 11 bases separated the two germline ends.

Ten or more counts support this clonotype. This sequence joins TRBV12-3 or TRBV12-4 and TRBJ2-7; weak D call: TRBD2 (5 bases). The CDR3 length is 13 residues. V shed 2 bases and J shed 6 bases, with 11 bases lying between them. In nucleotides, the CDR3 is TGTGCCAGCAGTTTAAAGGCCGGAGGCGAGCAGTACTTC. Translated, it gives CASSLKAGGEQYF.

The table lists this clonotype with a few counts. The chain combines TRBV19 with TRBJ2-5; 8 bases align to TRBD2. The CDR3 is 15 amino acids. Germline V gene lookup returns CDR1 LNHDA and CDR2 SQIVND (reference sequence). J gave up 10 bases and V 4 bases, and 14 bases lay outside the gene matches. The CDR3 spells CASSNGKRGLAGQYF. The CDR3 DNA reads TGTGCCAGTAGTAACGGAAAGCGGGGCCTAGCGGGCCAGTACTTC. The variable domain in full, with the rest retrieved from reference TRBV19 and TRBJ2-5, is DGGITQSPKYLFRKEGQNVTLSCEQNLNHDAMYWYRQDPGQGLRLIYYSQIVNDFQKGDIAEGYSVSREKKESFPLTVTSAQKNPTAFYLCASSNGKRGLAGQYFGPGTRLLVL.

The chain employs TRBV29-1 and TRBJ2-4; D possibly corresponds to TRBD1 (5 bases). V was pared by 0 bases and J by 0 bases, with 9 bases between. The CDR3 is 15 amino acids. The germline V gene encodes CDR1 SQVTM and CDR2 ANQGSEA. The CDR3 coding sequence is TGCAGCGTTGAAGATCGCAGGGTAGCCAAAAACATTCAGTACTTC. Protein product: CSVEDRRVAKNIQYF.

This chain joins TRBV12-3 or TRBV12-4 and TRBJ1-1; 8 nucleotides agree with TRBD1. Germline trimming cut 3 bases from V and 5 bases from J; bases unmatched to any gene: 5. The CDR3 length is 14 residues. The CDR3 DNA follows: TGTGCCAGCAGTTTCCCGACAGGGGAGACTGAAGCTTTCTTT. Translation: CASSFPTGETEAFF.

This chain connects TRBV20-1 to TRBJ2-1, with TRBD1 identical over 9 bases. Germline CDR1 and CDR2: DFQATT and SNEGSKA (reference sequence). This CDR3 has 20 residues. J was trimmed by 8 bases and V by 0 bases; bases with no gene match: 23. CDR3 sequence reads: CSARDLNRPGDRVFGDEQFF. The CDR3 DNA is TGCAGTGCTAGAGATTTAAATCGTCCAGGGGACAGGGTGTTTGGCGATGAGCAGTTCTTC.

This clonotype showed up just a few times. The chain employs TRBV7-2 and TRBJ2-3, with 8 bases lining up with TRBD2. J gave up 2 bases and V 5 bases, and 6 bases lay outside the gene matches. The CDR3 loop spans 15 amino acids. Germline CDR1 SGHTA, CDR2 FQGNSA. CDR3 loop: CASSPGGPLTDTQYF. CDR3 DNA: TGTGCCAGCAGCCCGGGGGGGCCCCTCACAGATACGCAGTATTTT.

The chain combines TRBV19 with TRBJ2-7; D possibly corresponds to TRBD1 (7 bases). This CDR3 is built from 15 residues. Trimming removed 6 bases at V and 0 bases at J, with 15 bases between. The germline V gene encodes CDR1 LNHDA and CDR2 SQIVND (reference sequence). The CDR3: CASSTPGGSSYEQYF. DNA of the CDR3: TGTGCCAGTAGCACTCCAGGGGGGAGCTCCTACGAGCAGTACTTC.

The chain links TRBV6-5 to TRBJ2-1, with 9 positions matching TRBD2. The germline V gene encodes CDR1 MNHEY and CDR2 SVGAGI. This CDR3 has 13 residues. V was pared by 7 bases and J by 10 bases, with 8 bases of the junction left unmatched. CDR3 DNA: TGTGCCAGCACCCACCCAGCGGGAGGCGAGCAGTTCTTC. The encoded protein is CASTHPAGGEQFF.

The chain recombines TRBV7-3 with TRBJ2-3; weak D call: TRBD1 (5 bases). Trimming left V 5 bases short and J 4 bases short, with 7 bases between. This CDR3 comprises 12 residues. Per germline, CDR1 SGHTA and CDR2 FQGTGA. CDR3 loop: CASSQQADTQYF. CDR3 nucleotide sequence: TGTGCCAGCAGCCAACAGGCAGATACGCAGTATTTT.

Only a few counts were recorded for this clonotype. The V call is TRBV12-3 or TRBV12-4, the J call TRBJ2-2; 12 bases agree with TRBD1. This CDR3 region has 14 residues. J gave up 6 bases and V 6 bases, and 2 bases lay outside the gene matches. DNA for the CDR3: TGTGCCAGCAGGCGGGACAGGGGGCCCGGGGAGCTGTTTTTT. It codes for CASRRDRGPGELFF.

This CDR3 is CASSPDSSSYEQYF. The CDR3 nucleotides are TGCGCCAGCAGCCCGGACTCGAGCTCCTACGAGCAGTACTTC. The chain carries TRBV5-1 and TRBJ2-7, with TRBD2 as a possible D gene (5 bases). CDR1 and CDR2 (germline): SGHRS, YFSETQ. CDR3 length: 14 residues. Trimming pared 4 bases from V and 0 bases from J, leaving 11 bases between.

This clonotype was found a few times. The chain employs TRBV7-9 and TRBJ2-2, with a possible D match to TRBD1 (6 bases). The CDR3 has 14 amino acids. The germline CDR1 and CDR2 sequences are SEHNR and FQNEAQ (reference sequence). V gave up 0 bases and J gave up 9 bases, with 11 bases separating them. The CDR3 sequence: CASSLAGARRELFF. The CDR3 DNA sequence: TGTGCCAGCAGCTTAGCGGGGGCCCGCCGGGAGCTGTTTTTT.

The genes are TRBV4-3 and TRBJ2-2, with D perhaps TRBD1 or TRBD2 (5 bases each). Looked up from germline, CDR1 is LGHNA and CDR2 is YSLEER. CDR3 length equals 18 residues. V shed 0 bases and J shed 4 bases, with 18 bases lying between them. CDR3 bases: TGCGCCAGCAGCCAAGAAGGGTCTTTTGGGACGTTCACCGGGGAGCTGTTTTTT. Amino acid sequence: CASSQEGSFGTFTGELFF.

The rearrangement links TRBV18 to TRBJ1-1; D gene uncertain. V shed 2 bases and J shed 0 bases, with 13 bases lying between them. CDR3 length: 16 residues. Per the germline V gene, CDR1 is KGHSH and CDR2 is LQKENI. As DNA, the CDR3 is TGTGCCAGCTCACCAAACTCCGACACGGTGAACACTGAAGCTTTCTTT. It encodes CASSPNSDTVNTEAFF.

This clonotype has only a few counts. The gene calls are TRBV19 and TRBJ2-6; D gene unclear. Trimming shortened V by 8 bases and J by 0 bases, and 14 bases separated the two germline ends. This CDR3 has 16 amino acids. Germline-derived CDR1 and CDR2 are LNHDA and SQIVND (reference sequence). As DNA, the CDR3 is TGTGCCAGTGCCGGAACGGTGGTCTCTGGGGCCAACGTCCTGACTTTC. Translated, it gives CASAGTVVSGANVLTF.

The rearrangement links TRBV6-1 to TRBJ1-1; D possibly corresponds to TRBD1 (5 bases). CDR3 length: 13 amino acids. Germline V gives CDR1 MNHNS, CDR2 SASEGT. V was clipped by 8 bases and J by 1 base, with 11 bases between them. Written as DNA, the CDR3 is TGTGCCAGCGGGCAGGGTAAGAACACTGAAGCTTTCTTT. This encodes CASGQGKNTEAFF.

The genes are TRBV5-5 and TRBJ2-7; D uncertain. CDR1 is SGHKS, CDR2 YYEKEE, per germline (reference sequence). The CDR3 sequence is 13 residues long. Trimming pared 7 bases from V and 0 bases from J, leaving 11 bases between. The DNA for the CDR3 is TGTGCCAGCGGAGTATATAGCTCCTACGAGCAGTACTTC. Its translation: CASGVYSSYEQYF.

This clonotype showed up many times. One end of the junction does not line up with germline, which may come from a read error. The V gene is TRBV7-2, the J gene TRBJ2-7; TRBD2 agrees at 15 bases. Germline assignment: CDR1 SGHTA and CDR2 FQGNSA. The length of the CDR3 is 13 residues. In nucleotides, the CDR3 is TGTGCCAGCAGCGCCGGACTAGCGGGAGGGCCGTCGTTC. It is translated as CASSAGLAGGPSF.

This clonotype was recorded at least ten times. The rearrangement uses TRBV27 and TRBJ2-1, with 7 bases aligning to TRBD2. Trimming took 5 bases from V and 7 from J; bases not matched to a gene: 14. Germline V CDR1 and CDR2: MNHEY, SMNVEV (reference sequence). This CDR3 contains 16 residues. The CDR3 nucleotides read TGTGCCAGCAGTCTTTATCTGGGCGGGGGTCGAAATGAGCAGTTCTTC. It specifies CASSLYLGGGRNEQFF.

This clonotype was observed at least ten times. The chain couples TRBV7-9 to TRBJ1-2, with a tentative D call TRBD1 (5 bases). V gave up 2 bases and J gave up 3 bases, with 13 bases separating them. The length of the CDR3 is 15 residues. Looked up from germline, CDR1 is SEHNR and CDR2 is FQNEAQ (reference sequence). This CDR3 reads CASSLRDFGDYGYTF. CDR3 DNA: TGTGCCAGCAGCTTAAGGGACTTCGGGGACTATGGCTACACCTTC.

In its sample, this clonotype was seen a few times. This chain uses TRBV5-1 with TRBJ2-7, with TRBD2 matching over 7 bases. The CDR3 sequence is 15 residues long. Germline assignment: CDR1 SGHRS and CDR2 YFSETQ. The V and J ends lost 3 bases and 4 bases, in that order; junction bases with no gene match: 10. Here the CDR3 reads CASSSGGSVKYEQYF. As DNA, the CDR3 is TGCGCCAGCAGCTCGGGGGGTTCGGTCAAGTACGAGCAGTACTTC.

This clonotype was observed a handful of times. V and J are TRBV27 and TRBJ2-1; D assignment may be TRBD1 or TRBD2 (5 bases each). CDR3 length: 12 amino acids. Germline loops: CDR1 MNHEY, CDR2 SMNVEV (reference sequence). The V end lost 10 bases, the J end lost 15 bases, and 22 bases lay between the germline ends. The CDR3 nucleotides are TGTGCCACCGTGGGGCCCTCGGGGTCGTCGTTCTTC. Protein product: CATVGPSGSSFF.

This clonotype was picked up many times. The chain has TRBV7-9 and TRBJ2-7; D not certain. V was shortened by 5 bases and J by 3 bases, with 5 bases between the two germline ends. The length of the CDR3 is 11 residues. The germline gives CDR1 SEHNR, CDR2 FQNEAQ (reference sequence). CDR3 coding DNA: TGTGCCAGCAGCGTCAACTACGAGCAGTACTTC. Its protein product is CASSVNYEQYF.

The CDR3, as DNA: TGTGCCAGCAGCTTGGGCGGGACAGGATTTTCCGATGGCTACACCTTC. Translation: CASSLGGTGFSDGYTF. This sequence joins TRBV5-4 and TRBJ1-2; 8 nucleotides line up with TRBD1. Germline CDR1 SGHNT, CDR2 YYREEE (reference sequence). Unmatched junction bases numbered 10, after V lost 0 bases and J lost 6 bases. This CDR3 region has 16 residues.

This clonotype has a count of ten or more. The chain links TRBV4-1 to TRBJ2-3; tentatively, D is TRBD1 (6 bases). This CDR3 contains 15 residues. Looked up from germline, CDR1 is MGHRA and CDR2 is YSYEKL. The V end lost 4 bases, the J end lost 2 bases, and 13 bases lay between the germline ends. This CDR3 reads CASSRVQGNTDTQYF. CDR3 DNA sequence: TGCGCCAGCAGCCGCGTTCAGGGGAACACAGATACGCAGTATTTT.

The chain is built from TRBV4-1 and TRBJ2-7, with D perhaps assigned TRBD1 or TRBD2 (5 bases each). V shed 3 bases and J shed 3 bases, with 18 bases lying between them. The CDR3 is made up of 16 amino acids. The germline V gene encodes CDR1 MGHRA and CDR2 YSYEKL. Here the CDR3 reads CASSHDPGTDFYEQYF. As DNA, the CDR3 is TGCGCCAGCAGCCACGATCCCGGGACGGATTTCTACGAGCAGTACTTC.